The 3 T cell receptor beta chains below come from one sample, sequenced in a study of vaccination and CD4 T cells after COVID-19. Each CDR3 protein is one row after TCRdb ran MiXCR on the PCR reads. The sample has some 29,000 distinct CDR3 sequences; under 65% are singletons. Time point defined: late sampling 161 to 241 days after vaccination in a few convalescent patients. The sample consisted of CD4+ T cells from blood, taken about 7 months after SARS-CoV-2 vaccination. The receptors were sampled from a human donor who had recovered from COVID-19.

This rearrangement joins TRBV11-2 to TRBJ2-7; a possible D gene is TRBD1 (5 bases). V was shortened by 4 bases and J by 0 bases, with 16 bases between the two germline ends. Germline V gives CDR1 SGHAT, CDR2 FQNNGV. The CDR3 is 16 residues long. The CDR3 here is CASSSSTKDSSYEQYF. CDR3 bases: TGTGCCAGCAGCTCCTCGACGAAAGACAGCTCCTACGAGCAGTACTTC.

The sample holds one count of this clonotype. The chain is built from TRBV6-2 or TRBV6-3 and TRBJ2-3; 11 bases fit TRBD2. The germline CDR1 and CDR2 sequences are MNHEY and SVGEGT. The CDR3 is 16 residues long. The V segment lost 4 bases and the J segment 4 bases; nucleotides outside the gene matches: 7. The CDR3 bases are TGTGCCAGCAGTTCACTAGCGGGAGAGCTCGCAGATACGCAGTATTTT. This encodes CASSSLAGELADTQYF.

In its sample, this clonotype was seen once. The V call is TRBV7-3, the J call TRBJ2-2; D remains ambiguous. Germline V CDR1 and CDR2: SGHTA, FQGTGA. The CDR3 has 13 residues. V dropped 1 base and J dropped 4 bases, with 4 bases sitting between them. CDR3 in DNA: TGTGCCAGCAGCTTAATGGGCACCGGGGAGCTGTTTTTT. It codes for CASSLMGTGELFF.